This T cell receptor beta chain was recorded in a study of molecular identifiers for immune sequencing clone quantification. This clonotype has just one count. This may be a read error, as it is one base from a much larger clone. This CDR3 contains 15 residues. Germline CDR1 GTSNPN, CDR2 SVGIG (reference sequence). V lost 4 bases, J lost 5 bases, and 17 bases lay in between. TCRdb re-derived calls from the PCR reads in MiXCR, one entry per CDR3 protein. The sample lists more than 250,000 distinct CDR3 sequences, around a fifth occurring once. The gene calls are TRBV30 and TRBJ2-2; TRBD1 might be the D (6 bases). This receptor was obtained from a human donor in good health. Some libraries in this study had Jurkat cell RNA spiked in. Sequenced material: naive CD8+ T cells from blood, with Jurkat cell RNA spiked in. Specified subset: FACS-sorted CD8+CD4-CCR7+CD45RA+ naive T cells. The CDR3 region is CAWNLIGGKTGELFF. The CDR3 nucleotides are TGTGCCTGGAACCTAATAGGGGGAAAAACCGGGGAGCTGTTTTTT.